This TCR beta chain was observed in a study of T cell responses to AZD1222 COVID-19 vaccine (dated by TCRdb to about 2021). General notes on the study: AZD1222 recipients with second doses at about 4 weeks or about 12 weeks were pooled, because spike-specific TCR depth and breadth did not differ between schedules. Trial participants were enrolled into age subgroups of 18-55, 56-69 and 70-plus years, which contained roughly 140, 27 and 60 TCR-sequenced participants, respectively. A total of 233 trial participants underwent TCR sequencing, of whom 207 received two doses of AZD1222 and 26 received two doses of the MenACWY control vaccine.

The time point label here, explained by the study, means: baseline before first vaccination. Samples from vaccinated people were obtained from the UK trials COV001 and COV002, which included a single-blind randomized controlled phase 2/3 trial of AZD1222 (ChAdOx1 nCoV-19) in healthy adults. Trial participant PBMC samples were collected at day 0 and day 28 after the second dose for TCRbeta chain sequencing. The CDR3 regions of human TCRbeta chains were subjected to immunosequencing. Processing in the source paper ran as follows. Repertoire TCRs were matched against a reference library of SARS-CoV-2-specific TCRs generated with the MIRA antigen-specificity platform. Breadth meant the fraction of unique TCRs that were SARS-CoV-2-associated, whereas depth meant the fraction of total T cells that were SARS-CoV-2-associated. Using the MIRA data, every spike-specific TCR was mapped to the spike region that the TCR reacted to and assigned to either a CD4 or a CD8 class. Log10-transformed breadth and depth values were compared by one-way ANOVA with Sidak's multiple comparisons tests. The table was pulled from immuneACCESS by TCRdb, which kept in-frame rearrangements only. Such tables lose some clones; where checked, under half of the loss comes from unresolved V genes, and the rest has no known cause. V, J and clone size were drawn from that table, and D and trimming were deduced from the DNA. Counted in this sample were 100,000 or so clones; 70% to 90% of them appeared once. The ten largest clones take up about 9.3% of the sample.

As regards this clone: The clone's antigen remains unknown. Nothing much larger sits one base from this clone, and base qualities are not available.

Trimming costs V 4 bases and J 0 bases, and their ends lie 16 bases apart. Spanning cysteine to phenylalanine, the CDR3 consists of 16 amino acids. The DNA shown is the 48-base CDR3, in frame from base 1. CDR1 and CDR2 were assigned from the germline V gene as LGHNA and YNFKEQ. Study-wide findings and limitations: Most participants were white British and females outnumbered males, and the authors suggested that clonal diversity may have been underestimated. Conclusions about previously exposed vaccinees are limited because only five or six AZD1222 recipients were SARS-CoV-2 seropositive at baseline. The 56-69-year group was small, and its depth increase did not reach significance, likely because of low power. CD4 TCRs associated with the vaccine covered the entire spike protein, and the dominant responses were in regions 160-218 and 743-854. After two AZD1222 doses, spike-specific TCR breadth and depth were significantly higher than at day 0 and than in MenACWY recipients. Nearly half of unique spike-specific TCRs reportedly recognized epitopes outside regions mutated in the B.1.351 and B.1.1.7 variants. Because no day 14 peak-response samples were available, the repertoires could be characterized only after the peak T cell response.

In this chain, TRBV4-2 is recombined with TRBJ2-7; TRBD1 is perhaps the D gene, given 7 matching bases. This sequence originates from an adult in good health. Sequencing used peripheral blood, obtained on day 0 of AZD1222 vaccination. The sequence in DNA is TGTGCCAGCAGCCCAGGGGGGCCTACCAGCTCCTACGAGCAGTACTTC. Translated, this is CASSPGGPTSSYEQYF.